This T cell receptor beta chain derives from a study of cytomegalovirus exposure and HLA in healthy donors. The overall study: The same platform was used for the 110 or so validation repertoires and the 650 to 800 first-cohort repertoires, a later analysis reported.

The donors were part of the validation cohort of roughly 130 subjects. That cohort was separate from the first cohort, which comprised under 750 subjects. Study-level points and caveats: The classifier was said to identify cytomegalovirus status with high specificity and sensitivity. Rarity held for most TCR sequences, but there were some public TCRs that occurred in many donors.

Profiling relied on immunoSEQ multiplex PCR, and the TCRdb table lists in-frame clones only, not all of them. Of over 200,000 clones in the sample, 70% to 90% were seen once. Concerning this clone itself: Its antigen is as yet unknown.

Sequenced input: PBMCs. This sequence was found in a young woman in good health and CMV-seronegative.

This CDR3 reads CASSSDLQGGYEQYF. The CDR3 DNA reads as TGTGCCAGCAGCTCCGATCTCCAGGGAGGCTACGAGCAGTACTTC. The rearrangement joins TRBV7-9 to TRBJ2-7, with D perhaps matching TRBD2 (6 bases). Germline-derived CDR1 and CDR2 are SEHNR and FQNEAQ (reference sequence). Trimming stripped 4 bases from V and 3 bases from J, with 16 bases between. CDR3 length: 15 residues. Using reference TRBV7-9 and TRBJ2-7 for the parts outside the CDR3, the full variable domain is DTGVSQNPRHKITKRGQNVTFRCDPISEHNRLYWYRQTLGQGPEFLTYFQNEAQLEKSRLLSDRFSAERPKGSFSTLEIQRTEQGDSAMYLCASSSDLQGGYEQYFGPGTRLTVT.